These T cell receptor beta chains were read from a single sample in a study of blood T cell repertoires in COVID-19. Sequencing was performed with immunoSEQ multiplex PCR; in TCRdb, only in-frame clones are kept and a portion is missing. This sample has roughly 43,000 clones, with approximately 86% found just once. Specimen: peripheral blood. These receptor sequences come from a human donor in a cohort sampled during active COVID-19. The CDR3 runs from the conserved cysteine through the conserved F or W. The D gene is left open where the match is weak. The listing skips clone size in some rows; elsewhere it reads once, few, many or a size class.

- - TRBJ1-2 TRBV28 CASSSRTVFTF TGTGCCAGCAGTTCCAGGACAGTGTTCACCTTC
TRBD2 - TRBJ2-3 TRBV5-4 CASSLSSGAIDTQYF TGTGCCAGCAGCTTGTCTAGCGGGGCTATAGATACGCAGTATTTT
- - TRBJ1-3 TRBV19 CASSPPGSGNTIYF TGTGCCAGTAGTCCTCCCGGCTCTGGAAACACCATATATTTT
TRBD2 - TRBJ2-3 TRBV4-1 CASSQDGLAGVLQYF TGCGCCAGCAGCCAAGATGGGCTAGCGGGGGTACTTCAGTATTTT
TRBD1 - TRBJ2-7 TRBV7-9 CASRATGFSEQYF TGTGCCAGCAGAGCGACAGGGTTCTCCGAGCAGTACTTC
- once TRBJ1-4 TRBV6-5 CASAPGVVGEKLFF TGTGCCAGCGCGCCAGGGGTGGTTGGTGAAAAACTGTTTTTT
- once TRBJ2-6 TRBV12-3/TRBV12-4 CASSFRGANVLTF TGTGCCAGCAGTTTCCGTGGGGCCAACGTCCTGACTTTC
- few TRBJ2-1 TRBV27 CASSLSFLWQGGSYNEQFF TGTGCCAGCAGTTTATCGTTTTTGTGGCAGGGTGGATCCTACAATGAGCAGTTCTTC
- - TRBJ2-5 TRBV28 CASSLGLAKETQYF TGTGCCAGCAGTTTAGGACTGGCTAAAGAGACCCAGTACTTC
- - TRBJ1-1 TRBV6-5 CASRRLNTEAFF TGTGCCAGCAGGCGTCTGAACACTGAAGCTTTCTTT
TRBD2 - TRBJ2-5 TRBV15 CATSTGLAKETQYF TGTGCCACCAGTACGGGACTAGCGAAAGAGACCCAGTACTTC
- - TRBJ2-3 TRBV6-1 CASSENHQLRGTQYF TGTGCCAGCAGTGAAAATCACCAGCTACGGGGTACGCAGTATTTT
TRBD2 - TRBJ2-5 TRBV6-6 CASSYSSGGSETQYF TGTGCCAGCAGTTACTCGAGCGGGGGGAGCGAGACCCAGTACTTC
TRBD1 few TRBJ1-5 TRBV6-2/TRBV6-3 CASSTRQGFDQPQHF TGTGCCAGCAGTACCCGACAGGGTTTTGATCAGCCCCAGCATTTT
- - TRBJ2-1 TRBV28 CASSFSGLGEQFF TGTGCCAGCAGTTTTTCAGGGCTGGGTGAGCAGTTCTTC
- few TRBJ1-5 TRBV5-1 CASRQGQDQPQHF TGCGCCAGCAGACAGGGACAAGATCAGCCCCAGCATTTT
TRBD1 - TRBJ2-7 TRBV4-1 CASSQEDRVNDEQYF TGCGCCAGCAGCCAAGAGGACAGGGTAAACGACGAGCAGTACTTC
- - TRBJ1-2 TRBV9 CASSVSTSGYYGYTF TGTGCCAGCAGCGTATCCACCTCAGGGTACTATGGCTACACCTTC
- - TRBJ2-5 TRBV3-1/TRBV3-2 CASSQSPRVRETQYF TGTGCCAGCAGCCAATCCCCCAGGGTGCGGGAGACCCAGTACTTC
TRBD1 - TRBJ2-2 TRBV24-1 CATSETGARTGELFF TGTGCCACCAGTGAGACAGGGGCTAGAACCGGGGAGCTGTTTTTT
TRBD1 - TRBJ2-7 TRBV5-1 CASSFAGTGSYEQYF TGCGCCAGCAGCTTTGCCGGGACAGGGTCCTACGAGCAGTACTTC
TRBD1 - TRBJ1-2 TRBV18 CASSPGTGVGNYGYTF TGTGCCAGCTCACCAGGGACAGGGGTCGGTAACTATGGCTACACCTTC
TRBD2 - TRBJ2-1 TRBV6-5 CATSRERGGYNEQFF TGTGCCACCTCGAGGGAGCGGGGGGGTTACAATGAGCAGTTCTTC
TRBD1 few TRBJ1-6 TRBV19 CASSFRDRGISPLHF TGTGCCAGTAGTTTCCGGGACAGGGGTATCTCACCCCTCCACTTT
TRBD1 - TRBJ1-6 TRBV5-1 CASSLGLGRGQDNSPLHF TGCGCCAGCAGCTTGGGTCTCGGGAGGGGGCAAGATAATTCACCCCTCCACTTT
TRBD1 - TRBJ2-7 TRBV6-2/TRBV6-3 CASSKDRGVYEQYF TGTGCCAGCAGTAAGGACAGGGGCGTCTACGAGCAGTACTTC
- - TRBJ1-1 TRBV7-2 CASSLVAGDTEAFF TGTGCCAGCAGCTTAGTGGCGGGGGACACTGAAGCTTTCTTT
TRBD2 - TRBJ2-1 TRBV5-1 CASSLEGLSSSYNEQFF TGCGCCAGCAGCTTGGAGGGACTATCAAGCTCCTACAATGAGCAGTTCTTC